Shown below are 9 T cell receptor beta chains from a single sample sequenced in a study of regulatory T cells in long-lasting Graves disease. Regarding time point: newly diagnosed GD, antithyroid drugs for less than 3 months. There was RNA extracted from PBMCs, and the TCR library was made from it. The TCR beta library used iRepertoire HTBI primers with Arm-PCR amplification of CDR3. TCRdb analysed the multiplex PCR reads with MiXCR anew, one entry per CDR3 protein. The sample shows about 440,000 distinct CDR3 sequences, under 15% of them seen only once. The same sample was also used in a study of T cells in Graves' hyperthyroidism and ophthalmopathy.

This material consisted of peripheral blood mononuclear cells (PBMCs), taken at new diagnosis, from a patient treated with antithyroid drugs. Receptor source: a woman in her twenties or thirties with Graves disease.

The table lists this clonotype with many counts. J is TRBJ1-6 and V is TRBV30, with D unclear. With 1 base removed from V and 9 bases from J, the gap between germline ends came to 7 bases. This CDR3 contains 12 residues. Looked up from germline, CDR1 is GTSNPN and CDR2 is SVGIG (reference sequence). The CDR3 sequence is CAWSERVSPLHF. In DNA, the CDR3 is TGTGCCTGGAGTGAACGCGTTTCACCCCTCCACTTT. Using reference TRBV30 and TRBJ1-6 for the parts outside the CDR3, the full variable domain is SQTIHQWPATLVQPVGSPLSLECTVEGTSNPNLYWYRQAAGRGLQLLFYSVGIGQISSEVPQNLSASRPQDRQFILSSKKLLLSDSGFYLCAWSERVSPLHFGNGTRLTVT.

This clonotype was counted many times. The chain is built from TRBV11-2 and TRBJ2-7, with D possibly TRBD2 on 5 matching bases. V shed 2 bases and J shed 0 bases, with 14 bases lying between them. Germline assignment: CDR1 SGHAT and CDR2 FQNNGV. The CDR3 is 16 amino acids. CDR3 amino acids: CASSLWVQRSSYEQYF. CDR3 bases: TGTGCCAGCAGCTTATGGGTGCAGCGGAGCTCCTACGAGCAGTACTTC.

The V call is TRBV4-1, the J call TRBJ1-1, with D uncertain. Germline V lookup: CDR1 MGHRA, CDR2 YSYEKL. The CDR3 has 15 amino acids. Trimming took off 0 bases at V and 1 base at J, with 9 bases between the two ends. CDR3: CASSQEEHSNTEAFF. In nucleotides, the CDR3 is TGCGCCAGCAGCCAAGAGGAACACTCGAACACTGAAGCTTTCTTT.

This clonotype has a handful of counts. This chain uses TRBV4-1 with TRBJ2-7; D not resolved. Trimming cost V 5 bases and J 0 bases, with 11 bases left between them. The CDR3 is 14 amino acids. Looked up from germline, CDR1 is MGHRA and CDR2 is YSYEKL. The CDR3 sequence: CASSSWTASYEQYF. CDR3 sequence (DNA): TGCGCCAGCAGCAGCTGGACGGCCTCCTACGAGCAGTACTTC.

This clonotype has just a few counts. The chain has TRBV7-3 and TRBJ1-1; no clear D. Germline loops: CDR1 SGHTA, CDR2 FQGTGA. The V gene lost 2 bases and the J gene lost 2 bases, with 9 bases spanning the gap. The CDR3 runs to 14 residues. CDR3 amino acids: CASSLHGPNTEAFF. The CDR3 DNA is TGTGCCAGCAGCTTACACGGGCCTAACACTGAAGCTTTCTTT.

This clonotype was seen ten or more times. The chain carries TRBV11-2 and TRBJ2-3, with TRBD2 matching 9 bases. CDR1 is SGHAT, CDR2 FQNNGV, per germline. The CDR3 consists of 17 residues. After removal of 8 bases from V and 2 bases from J, the junction contained 14 bases not matched to a gene. DNA of the CDR3: TGTGCCAGCTTTGAGGGGGTTGGGACTAGCTTCACAGATACGCAGTATTTT. It is translated as CASFEGVGTSFTDTQYF.

The table lists this clonotype with a few counts. The genes are TRBV4-1 and TRBJ1-5, with a tentative D call TRBD1 (5 bases). Germline CDR1 is MGHRA and CDR2 is YSYEKL. This CDR3 has 15 amino acids. V dropped 0 bases and J dropped 7 bases, with 13 bases sitting between them. The CDR3 nucleotides read TGCGCCAGCAGCCAAGATGAAGGGGTAGGACAGCCCCAGCATTTT. This encodes CASSQDEGVGQPQHF.

The chain carries TRBV9 and TRBJ2-1; D may correspond to TRBD1 or TRBD2 (5 bases each). The germline CDR1 and CDR2 sequences are SGDLS and YYNGEE. V lost 3 bases and J lost 0, with 19 bases in between. This CDR3 has 18 amino acids. The CDR3 region is CASSARLLGDNSYNEQFF. CDR3 coding DNA: TGTGCCAGCAGCGCGCGCCTCCTGGGGGATAACTCCTACAATGAGCAGTTCTTC.

This clonotype came up many times. The CDR3 reads CASSSGREILYEQYF. The CDR3 DNA reads as TGTGCCAGCAGCTCCGGCAGGGAAATTCTCTACGAGCAGTACTTC. The rearrangement joins TRBV7-9 to TRBJ2-7; D possibly corresponds to TRBD1 (5 bases). The CDR3 runs to 15 residues. Germline V gene data show CDR1 as SEHNR and CDR2 as FQNEAQ (reference sequence). V lost 4 bases to trimming and J lost 3 bases, with 16 bases between them.